These T cell receptor beta chains were read from a single sample in a study of beta chain features in type 1 diabetes. Profiled with immunoSEQ multiplex PCR; TCRdb holds only in-frame clones, not every one. Here the sample spans hundreds of thousands of clones, roughly 13% being singletons. Source material: naive CD4+ T cells from blood. These TCRs come from a man aged 18 to 30 with type 1 diabetes. CDR3s include the opening cysteine and the closing phenylalanine or tryptophan. A D gene is named only where the DNA matches it firmly. For some rows the clone size is stated as once, few or many, or as a class when expanded; others skip it.

d_gene	abundance	v_gene	j_gene	len	CDR3aa	CDR3nt
TRBD1	few	TRBV7-7	TRBJ2-7	15	CASSPMGDRPYEQYF	TGTGCTAGCAGCCCAATGGGGGACAGGCCCTACGAGCAGTACTTC
NA	few	TRBV29-1	TRBJ2-7	15	CSVVKGASDVYEQYF	TGCAGCGTTGTAAAAGGGGCTAGCGACGTTTACGAGCAGTACTTC
TRBD1	few	TRBV7-9	TRBJ2-7	13	CASSPGQGEALLF	TGTGCCAGCAGCCCGGGACAGGGGGAGGCCCTACTCTTC
NA	NA	TRBV28	TRBJ2-3	15	CASSLQSTATDTQYF	TGTGCCAGCAGTTTACAGTCTACTGCCACAGATACGCAGTATTTT
NA	NA	TRBV28	TRBJ1-2	15	CASSLYLPTNYGYTF	TGTGCCAGCAGTTTATATCTCCCGACTAACTATGGCTACACCTTC
NA	few	TRBV30	TRBJ2-7	11	CAWRVGLEQYF	TGTGCCTGGAGAGTAGGGCTCGAGCAGTACTTC
NA	few	TRBV30	TRBJ2-5	15	CAWTRGQGSGETQYF	TGTGCCTGGACCCGAGGGCAGGGTAGCGGAGAGACCCAGTACTTC
NA	NA	TRBV5-1	TRBJ2-7	14	CASSSSNPPYEQYF	TGCGCCAGCAGCTCTAGCAACCCTCCCTACGAGCAGTACTTC
NA	few	TRBV9	TRBJ2-5	16	CASTKSEGMYQETQYF	TGTGCCAGCACCAAATCCGAGGGGATGTACCAAGAGACCCAGTACTTC
NA	NA	TRBV23-1	TRBJ2-7	15	CASSQSGRSSYEQYF	TGCGCCAGCAGTCAATCTGGGCGGAGCTCCTACGAGCAGTACTTC
TRBD1	NA	TRBV5-4	TRBJ2-5	14	CASSSRDRGETQYF	TGTGCCAGCAGCTCCCGGGACAGGGGTGAGACCCAGTACTTC
TRBD2	few	TRBV27	TRBJ2-3	15	CASRSGLAWADTQYF	TGTGCCAGCAGGTCGGGACTAGCGTGGGCAGATACGCAGTATTTT
TRBD1	NA	TRBV28	TRBJ1-1	16	CASTDRPGQRNTEAFF	TGTGCCAGCACCGACCGGCCGGGACAGAGGAACACTGAAGCTTTCTTT
TRBD1	NA	TRBV10-3	TRBJ1-2	14	CAISDEGTGDGYTF	TGTGCCATCAGTGATGAAGGGACAGGGGATGGCTACACCTTC
TRBD1	few	TRBV7-6	TRBJ1-2	13	CASRRQGENGYTF	TGTGCCAGCAGGCGACAGGGAGAGAATGGCTACACCTTC
TRBD2	few	TRBV6-1	TRBJ2-1	15	CASRTSGGAMNEQFF	TGTGCCAGCAGGACTAGCGGGGGGGCTATGAATGAGCAGTTCTTC
NA	few	TRBV6-1	TRBJ2-7	12	CASSVTRGQRYF	TGTGCCAGCAGTGTCACTCGGGGCCAGCGGTACTTC